Included here is one T cell receptor beta chain sequence, with context. The antigen it binds to is not known. No base quality values were provided; no much bigger clone lies one nucleotide off. This record belongs to a study of T cell responses to AZD1222 COVID-19 vaccine (TCRdb year 2021). With regard to the full study: AZD1222 recipients given second doses at about 4 weeks or at about 12 weeks were pooled, since spike-specific TCR depth and breadth were not found to differ between the two schedules. Trial participants were enrolled by age into 18-55, 56-69 and 70-plus year subgroups, with roughly 160, 29 and 62 TCR-sequenced participants respectively. TCR sequencing was performed for roughly 240 trial participants, of whom roughly 200 were given two doses of AZD1222 and around 26 were given two doses of MenACWY control vaccine.

The CDR3 regions of human TCRbeta chains were analyzed by immunosequencing. In the source study's methods: Repertoire TCRs were checked for matches against a reference library of SARS-CoV-2-specific TCRs that had been generated using the MIRA antigen-specificity platform. Breadth meant the fraction of unique TCRs that were SARS-CoV-2-associated, whereas depth meant the fraction of total T cells that were SARS-CoV-2-associated. Using the MIRA data, each spike-specific TCR was mapped to the spike region that the TCR reacts to and placed in a CD4 or CD8 class. Log10-transformed breadth and depth values were compared by one-way ANOVA with Sidak's multiple comparisons tests. What TCRdb holds here is the immuneACCESS table cut down to in-frame rearrangements. Part of the clones is not present; checked against another copy, under half of the missing clones reflect an unresolved V gene, and the others are unexplained. Clone size and V and J calls were adopted from that table, with D and trimming inferred from the DNA. This sample is represented by just over 150,000 clones; approximately 90% of them were singletons. 1.5% to 2% of the sample is in the top ten clones.

Broader findings and caveats from the paper: The 56-69-year group was small, and its depth increase did not reach significance, likely because of low power. After two AZD1222 doses, spike-specific TCR breadth and depth were significantly higher than at day 0 and than in MenACWY recipients. Conclusions about previously exposed vaccinees are limited, since just 6 or 7 AZD1222 recipients were seropositive for SARS-CoV-2 at baseline. No day 14 peak-response samples were available, so repertoires were characterized only after the peak T cell response. Participants were mostly white British and included more females than males, and it was suggested by the authors that clonal diversity may have been underestimated. The whole spike protein was spanned by vaccine-associated CD4 TCRs, and dominant responses were seen in regions 160-218 and 743-854. Nearly half of unique spike-specific TCRs reportedly recognized epitopes outside regions mutated in the B.1.351 and B.1.1.7 variants.

The time point label on this specimen signifies: baseline before first vaccination. Vaccinee samples were obtained from the UK trials COV001 and COV002, which included a single-blind randomized controlled phase 2/3 trial of AZD1222 (ChAdOx1 nCoV-19) in healthy adults. For TCRbeta chain sequencing, PBMC samples from trial participants were taken at day 0 and at day 28 after the second dose. Material: peripheral blood, obtained on day 0 of AZD1222 vaccination. The sequence was collected from an adult in good health.

The CDR3 amino acid sequence is: CASSQVDMGLAGYNEQFF. The DNA sequence is as follows: TGCGCCAGCAGCCAAGTCGATATGGGACTAGCGGGATACAATGAGCAGTTCTTC. Recombination connected TRBV4-1 to TRBJ2-1; TRBD2 fits 13 bases in the junction. Reading the germline V gene gives CDR1 MGHRA and CDR2 YSYEKL. Trimming accounts for 1 base at V and 4 bases at J, while the number of junction bases matched to no gene is 7. The CDR3 contains 18 residues, cysteine and phenylalanine counted. The sequence is cut down to CDR3 DNA, 54 bases in frame from base 1.